This T cell receptor (beta chain) was recorded in a study of cytomegalovirus exposure and HLA in healthy donors. The study ran its PCR with 60 Vbeta and 13 Jbeta primers. The table came from immunoSEQ multiplex PCR; TCRdb's copy has only in-frame clones and leaves some out. Of more than 150,000 clones listed, 80% to 85% are singletons. This clone turned up a few times. No antigen is known for it. Study findings and constraints: The dataset shows that most TCR sequences were rare, while some public TCRs occurred in many donors. High sensitivity and specificity were reportedly achieved when the classifier diagnosed cytomegalovirus status. Available immune exposure information was restricted to CMV serostatus only.

V was pared by 3 bases and J by 1 base, with 10 bases of the junction left unmatched. The CDR3 covers 16 residues. Per the germline V gene, CDR1 is SQVTM and CDR2 is ANQGSEA. Sequenced: PBMCs. This sequence originates from a woman aged 18 to 35 in good health and CMV-seropositive. This rearrangement joins TRBV29-1 to TRBJ2-3, with 7 nucleotides matching TRBD2. The CDR3 loop is CSVDLGGEIGTDTQYF. CDR3 DNA sequence: TGCAGCGTTGACCTGGGAGGGGAGATCGGCACAGATACGCAGTATTTT.